Listed below are T cell receptor beta chains from one sample, sequenced in a study of cytomegalovirus exposure and HLA in healthy donors. Repertoires were generated with immunoSEQ multiplex PCR, while TCRdb's copy carries only in-frame clones and drops some. The data contain 150,000 or so clones, roughly three quarters of them singletons. Material for sequencing was PBMCs. Source of these receptors: a male donor in good health and CMV-seronegative. Each CDR3 is given with its conserved first and last residue. A D gene is named only where the DNA matches it firmly.

J | length | V | D | CDR3
TRBJ2-2 | 14 | TRBV5-1 | TRBD1 | CASSPTGDTGELFF
TRBJ2-7 | 16 | TRBV7-9 | - | CASSPAIAREAHEQYF
TRBJ2-2 | 18 | TRBV19 | - | CASSIVLPGSSNTGELFF
- | 17 | TRBV2 | - | CASSEQRPRQNLYEQYF
TRBJ2-2 | 17 | TRBV7-3 | TRBD2 | CASSRGGTSVGGGELFF
TRBJ1-6 | 15 | TRBV19 | TRBD1 | CASSIPGQNNSPLHF
TRBJ2-7 | 13 | TRBV7-8 | TRBD2 | CASSRPGGGEQYF
TRBJ1-4 | 16 | TRBV18 | TRBD1 | CASSPGGGAVREKLFF
TRBJ2-3 | 16 | TRBV5-6 | - | CASSTRQALGVDTQYF
TRBJ2-2 | 16 | TRBV10-3 | TRBD2 | CAIRTSGGLNTGELFF
TRBJ2-2 | 13 | TRBV29-1 | - | CSVGSGTTGELFF
TRBJ1-1 | 14 | TRBV7-2 | - | CASSFETENTEAFF
TRBJ2-7 | 14 | TRBV15 | - | CATRASGGPGEQYF
TRBJ2-3 | 17 | TRBV6-1 | TRBD2 | CASSEATERGGTDTQYF
TRBJ2-1 | 15 | TRBV27 | TRBD2 | CASSLSGASYNEQFF
TRBJ2-3 | 16 | TRBV9 | TRBD2 | CASSERAGVVTDTQYF
TRBJ2-5 | 13 | TRBV27 | TRBD1 | CASSLDRDGTQYF
TRBJ1-5 | 16 | TRBV6-1 | TRBD1 | CASSESEGQGNQPQHF
TRBJ1-5 | 13 | TRBV7-2 | - | CASSQGSNQPQHF